This entry concerns a single T cell receptor beta chain. The data were produced by immunoSEQ multiplex PCR, yet TCRdb's version contains in-frame clones alone and is incomplete. The sample holds under 250,000 clones, 70% to 90% seen once. This sample is part of a study of blood T cell repertoires in COVID-19. Germline lookup yields CDR1 SGHTA and CDR2 FQGNSA. This CDR3 comprises 14 residues. The V gene end was trimmed by 4 bases and the J gene end by 6 bases; junction bases not matched to a gene: 5. The TCR originated in a man in his fifties or sixties with COVID-19, enrolled during active disease. This chain uses TRBV7-2 with TRBJ1-5; TRBD1 matches 8 bases. Sequenced input: peripheral blood. The DNA for the CDR3 is TGTGCCAGCAGCTCCGGACAGGGAGGTCAGCCCCAGCATTTT. Protein: CASSSGQGGQPQHF.